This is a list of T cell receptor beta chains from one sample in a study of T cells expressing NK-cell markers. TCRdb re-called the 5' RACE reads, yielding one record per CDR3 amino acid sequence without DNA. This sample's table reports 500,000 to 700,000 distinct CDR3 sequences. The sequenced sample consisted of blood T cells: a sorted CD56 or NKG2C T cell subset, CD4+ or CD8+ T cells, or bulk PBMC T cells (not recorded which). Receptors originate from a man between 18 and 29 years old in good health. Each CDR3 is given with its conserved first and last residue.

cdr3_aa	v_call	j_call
CASSSRDPGDGLAKNIQYF	TRBV11-2	TRBJ2-4
CASSSRQGVYEQFF	TRBV12-3/TRBV12-4	TRBJ2-1
CASSVHSGQGAEADTQYF	TRBV12-3/TRBV12-4	TRBJ2-3
CASSPGAPGSGANVLTF	TRBV23-1	TRBJ2-6
CASSLKGEPGELFF	TRBV27	TRBJ2-2
CASSIGRIYGYTF	TRBV19	TRBJ1-2
CASTRGGSGEQFF	TRBV3-1	TRBJ2-1
CASSPGGAGNNQPQHF	TRBV12-3/TRBV12-4	TRBJ1-5
CSVEDIPPGFAYNEQFF	TRBV29-1	TRBJ2-1
CASSRLAGGGETQYF	TRBV18	TRBJ2-5
CASSLGVGLNYGYTF	TRBV12-3/TRBV12-4	TRBJ1-2
CASRDRLTGELFF	TRBV2	TRBJ2-2
CASSHRSYGSPLHF	TRBV14	TRBJ1-6
CASTDSYYEQYF	TRBV6-2/TRBV6-3	TRBJ2-7
CASSAVGTPGETQYF	TRBV5-1	TRBJ2-5
CASSLVQEYGQQETQYF	TRBV7-9	TRBJ2-5
CASSLYSTAETQYF	TRBV13	TRBJ2-5
CASSVGSGGNEQFF	TRBV9	TRBJ2-1
CASSSSEGSTFTDTQYF	TRBV5-1	TRBJ2-3
CSAREIPGPINQPQHF	TRBV20-1	TRBJ1-5
CASSLGFDRGYGYTF	TRBV7-8	TRBJ1-2
CASSQVAGAGNTIYF	TRBV4-1	TRBJ1-3
CASSLLTGGEETQYF	TRBV5-1	TRBJ2-5
CASSLEGRVLEKLFF	TRBV7-2	TRBJ1-4
CATEGGSSNEQFF	TRBV15	TRBJ2-1
CASSLEGRAGYNEQFF	TRBV11-3	TRBJ2-1
CAWSVGGLDDTDTQYF	TRBV30	TRBJ2-3